This record concerns one T cell receptor (beta chain) sequence. TCRdb's copy holds only in-frame clones and misses some; the assay was immunoSEQ multiplex PCR. Of 310,000 or so clones detected, roughly 89% appear once; the ten largest clones hold around 10%. This CDR3 is 16 amino acids long. Germline CDR1 reads MNHEY; CDR2 reads SVGAGI. V was shortened by 0 bases and J by 0 bases, with 9 bases between the two germline ends. This sample was included in a study of blood T cell repertoires in COVID-19. The source is a man aged 25 to 40 with COVID-19, enrolled during active disease. Sequenced: peripheral blood. The J gene is TRBJ2-4, the V gene TRBV6-5, with D maybe TRBD2 (6 bases). The CDR3: CASSYSMGLAKNIQYF. The CDR3 DNA is TGTGCCAGCAGTTACTCGATGGGACTAGCCAAAAACATTCAGTACTTC.